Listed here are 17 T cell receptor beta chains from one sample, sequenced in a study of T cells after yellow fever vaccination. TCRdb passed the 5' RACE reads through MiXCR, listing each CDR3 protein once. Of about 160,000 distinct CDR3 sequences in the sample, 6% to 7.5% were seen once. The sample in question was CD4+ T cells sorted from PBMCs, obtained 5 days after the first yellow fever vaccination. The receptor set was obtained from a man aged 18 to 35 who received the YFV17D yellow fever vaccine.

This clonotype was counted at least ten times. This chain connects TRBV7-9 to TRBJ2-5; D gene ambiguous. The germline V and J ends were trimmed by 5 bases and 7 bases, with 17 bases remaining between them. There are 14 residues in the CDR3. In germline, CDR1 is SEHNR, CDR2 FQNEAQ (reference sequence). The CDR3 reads CASSPGETVGTQYF. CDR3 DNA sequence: TGTGCCAGCAGCCCGGGTGAAACAGTGGGGACCCAGTACTTC.

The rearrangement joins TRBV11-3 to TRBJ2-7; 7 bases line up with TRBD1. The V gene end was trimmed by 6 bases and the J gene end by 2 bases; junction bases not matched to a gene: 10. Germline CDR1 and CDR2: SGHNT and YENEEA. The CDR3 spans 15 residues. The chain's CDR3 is CASRTPDRPTYEQYV. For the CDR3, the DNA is TGTGCCAGCAGAACCCCGGACAGGCCGACCTACGAGCAGTACGTC.

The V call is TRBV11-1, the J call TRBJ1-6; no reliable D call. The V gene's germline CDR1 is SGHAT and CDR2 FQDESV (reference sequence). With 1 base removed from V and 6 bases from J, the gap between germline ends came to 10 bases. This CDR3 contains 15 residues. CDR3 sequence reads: CASSLDSHLNSPLHF. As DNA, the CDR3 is TGTGCCAGCAGCTTAGACAGTCATCTTAATTCACCCCTCCACTTT.

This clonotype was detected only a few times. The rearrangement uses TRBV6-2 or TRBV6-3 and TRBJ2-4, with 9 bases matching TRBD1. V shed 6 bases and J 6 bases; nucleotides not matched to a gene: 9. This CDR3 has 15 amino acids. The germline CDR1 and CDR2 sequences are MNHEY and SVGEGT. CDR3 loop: CASRIGGTGRNIQYF. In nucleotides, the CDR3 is TGTGCCAGCAGAATCGGAGGGACAGGGAGAAACATTCAGTACTTC.

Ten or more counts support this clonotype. The CDR3 nucleotides read TGTGCCAGTACCACGGGGGCGAACACTGAAGCTTTCTTT. The encoded protein is CASTTGANTEAFF. The rearrangement links TRBV19 to TRBJ1-1; possibly TRBD1 for D (6 bases). Germline V gives CDR1 LNHDA, CDR2 SQIVND (reference sequence). The CDR3 sequence is 13 residues long. Trimming removed 7 bases at V and 1 base at J, with 10 bases between.

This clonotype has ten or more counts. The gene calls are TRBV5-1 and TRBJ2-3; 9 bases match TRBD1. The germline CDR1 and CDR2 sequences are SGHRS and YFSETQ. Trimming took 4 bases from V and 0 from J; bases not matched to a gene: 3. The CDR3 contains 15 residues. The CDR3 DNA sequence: TGCGCCAGCAGCACGGACAGGGGAAGCACAGATACGCAGTATTTT. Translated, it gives CASSTDRGSTDTQYF.

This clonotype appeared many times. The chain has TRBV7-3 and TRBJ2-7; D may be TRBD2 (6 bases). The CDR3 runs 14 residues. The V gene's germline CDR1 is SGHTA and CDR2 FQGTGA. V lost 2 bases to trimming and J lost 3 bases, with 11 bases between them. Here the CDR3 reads CASSLGGNGYEQYF. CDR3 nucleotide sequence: TGTGCCAGCAGCTTAGGGGGGAATGGCTACGAGCAGTACTTC.

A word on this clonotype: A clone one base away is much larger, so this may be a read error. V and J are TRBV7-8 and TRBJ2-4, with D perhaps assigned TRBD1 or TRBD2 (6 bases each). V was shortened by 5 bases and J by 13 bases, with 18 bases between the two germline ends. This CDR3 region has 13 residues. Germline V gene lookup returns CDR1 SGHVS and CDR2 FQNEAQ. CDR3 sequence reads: CASSVGLGGRQYF. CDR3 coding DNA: TGTGCCAGCAGCGTAGGGCTGGGGGGCCGCCAGTACTTC.

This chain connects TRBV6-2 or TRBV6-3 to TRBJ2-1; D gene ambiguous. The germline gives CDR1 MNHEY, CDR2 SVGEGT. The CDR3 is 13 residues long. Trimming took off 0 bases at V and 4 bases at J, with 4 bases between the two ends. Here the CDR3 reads CASSYSTYNEQFF. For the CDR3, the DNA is TGTGCCAGCAGTTACTCGACTTACAATGAGCAGTTCTTC.

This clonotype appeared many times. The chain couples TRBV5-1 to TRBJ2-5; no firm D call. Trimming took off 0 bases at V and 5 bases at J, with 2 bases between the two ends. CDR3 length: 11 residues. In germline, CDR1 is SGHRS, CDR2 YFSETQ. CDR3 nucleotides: TGCGCCAGCAGCTTGGATGAGACCCAGTACTTC. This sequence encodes CASSLDETQYF.

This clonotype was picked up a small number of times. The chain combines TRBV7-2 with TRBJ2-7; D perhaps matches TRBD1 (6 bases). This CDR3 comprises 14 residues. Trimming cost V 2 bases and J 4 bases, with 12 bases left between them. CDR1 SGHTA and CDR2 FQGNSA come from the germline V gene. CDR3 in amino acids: CASSLIRGSYEQYF. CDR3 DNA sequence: TGTGCCAGCAGCTTAATTAGGGGGAGTTACGAGCAGTACTTC. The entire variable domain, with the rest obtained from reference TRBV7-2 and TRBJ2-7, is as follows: GAGVSQSPSNKVTEKGKDVELRCDPISGHTALYWYRQSLGQGLEFLIYFQGNSAPDKSGLPSDRFSAERTGGSVSTLTIQRTQQEDSAVYLCASSLIRGSYEQYFGPGTRLTVT.

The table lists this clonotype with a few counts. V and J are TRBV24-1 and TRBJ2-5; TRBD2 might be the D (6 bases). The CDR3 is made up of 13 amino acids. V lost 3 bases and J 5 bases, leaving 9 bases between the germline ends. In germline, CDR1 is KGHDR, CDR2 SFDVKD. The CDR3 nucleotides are TGTGCCACCAGTGATCCGGGGAGGGAGACCCAGTACTTC. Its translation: CATSDPGRETQYF.

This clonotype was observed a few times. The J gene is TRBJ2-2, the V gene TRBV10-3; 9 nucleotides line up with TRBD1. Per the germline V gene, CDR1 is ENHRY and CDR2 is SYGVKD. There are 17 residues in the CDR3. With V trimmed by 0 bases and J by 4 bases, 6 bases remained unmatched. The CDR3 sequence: CAISESTRTGATGELFF. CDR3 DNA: TGTGCCATCAGTGAGTCGACTAGGACAGGGGCCACCGGGGAGCTGTTTTTT.

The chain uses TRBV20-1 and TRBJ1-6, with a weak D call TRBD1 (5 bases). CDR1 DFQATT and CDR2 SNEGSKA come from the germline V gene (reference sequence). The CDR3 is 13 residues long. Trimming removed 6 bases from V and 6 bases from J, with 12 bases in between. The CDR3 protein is CSARTGPNSPLHF. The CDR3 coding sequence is TGCAGTGCCCGCACAGGCCCTAATTCACCCCTCCACTTT.

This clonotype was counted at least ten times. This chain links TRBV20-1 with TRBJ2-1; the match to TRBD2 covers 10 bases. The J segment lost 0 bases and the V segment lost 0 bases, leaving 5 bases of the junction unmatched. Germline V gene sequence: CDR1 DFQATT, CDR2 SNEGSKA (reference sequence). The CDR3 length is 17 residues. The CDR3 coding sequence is TGCAGTGCTAGAGAGGCTAGCGGGGGCCGCTCCTACAATGAGCAGTTCTTC. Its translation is CSAREASGGRSYNEQFF.

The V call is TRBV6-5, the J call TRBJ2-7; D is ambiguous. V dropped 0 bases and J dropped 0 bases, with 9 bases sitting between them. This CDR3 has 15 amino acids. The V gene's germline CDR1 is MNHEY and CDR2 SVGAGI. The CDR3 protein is CASSYSTGSSYEQYF. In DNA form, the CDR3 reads TGTGCCAGCAGTTACTCGACTGGCAGCTCCTACGAGCAGTACTTC.

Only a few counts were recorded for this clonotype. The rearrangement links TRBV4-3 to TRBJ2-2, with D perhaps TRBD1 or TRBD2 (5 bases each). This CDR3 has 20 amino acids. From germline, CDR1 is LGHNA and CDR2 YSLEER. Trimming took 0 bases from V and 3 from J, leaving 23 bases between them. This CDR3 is CASSQEIAGLWSGYTGELFF. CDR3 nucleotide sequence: TGCGCCAGCAGCCAAGAAATTGCAGGGCTCTGGAGCGGCTACACCGGGGAGCTGTTTTTT.